The 17 T cell receptor beta chains in this list originate from one sample, sequenced in a study of cytomegalovirus exposure and HLA in healthy donors. The PCR had 60 Vbeta and 13 Jbeta primers. Libraries were prepared by immunoSEQ multiplex PCR; TCRdb keeps only in-frame clonotypes and omits some of them. The table has 150,000 to 200,000 clones, 70% to 90% seen once. Sequencing was carried out using PBMCs. All receptors derive from a woman younger than 30 in good health and CMV-seronegative.

V gene TRBV9 combines with J gene TRBJ1-3, with D hard to call. The V end was cut by 0 bases, the J end by 2 bases, with 9 bases between. CDR1 and CDR2 (germline): SGDLS, YYNGEE. The CDR3 has 15 amino acids. In DNA, the CDR3 is TGTGCCAGCAGCGTAGACCTCGGGGCTGGAAACACCATATATTTT. This gives the protein CASSVDLGAGNTIYF. Variable domain in full (rest from reference TRBV9 and TRBJ1-3): DSGVTQTPKHLITATGQRVTLRCSPRSGDLSVYWYQQSLDQGLQFLIQYYNGEERAKGNILERFSAQQFPDLHSELNLSSLELGDSALYFCASSVDLGAGNTIYFGEGSWLTVV.

Concerning this clone: An end of the junction does not agree with germline; a read error may underlie this. The sample has other DNA sequences that encode this CDR3 too. The J gene is TRBJ1-4, the V gene TRBV13; TRBD1 is a possible D gene (5 bases). The germline gives CDR1 PRHDT, CDR2 FYEKMQ (reference sequence). This CDR3 comprises 14 residues. DNA for the CDR3: TGTGCCAGCAGCTTCGGGAGGGGACGCGAAAAGCTGTTTTTT. Translation gives CASSFGRGREKLFF.

This clone has just a few counts. The chain couples TRBV19 to TRBJ1-2; TRBD1 aligns across 7 bases. The germline V gene encodes CDR1 LNHDA and CDR2 SQIVND (reference sequence). The CDR3 extends over 14 amino acids. The ends lost 3 bases at V and 4 bases at J; junction bases unmatched: 5. CDR3 residues: CASSINRDSYGYTF. In nucleotides, the CDR3 is TGTGCCAGTAGTATCAACCGGGACAGCTATGGCTACACCTTC.

V is TRBV14 and J is TRBJ2-7; no reliable D call. Trimming removed 3 bases at V and 6 bases at J, with 12 bases between. The V gene's germline CDR1 is SGHDN and CDR2 FVKESK. The CDR3 sequence is 13 residues long. The chain's CDR3 is CASSQARGGEQYF. The CDR3 DNA is TGTGCCAGCAGCCAGGCCCGAGGCGGCGAGCAGTACTTC.

V is TRBV28 and J is TRBJ1-1; 7 bases fit TRBD1. The CDR3 is 15 residues long. CDR1 is MDHEN, CDR2 SYDVKM, per germline. After removal of 5 bases from V and 8 bases from J, the junction contained 14 bases not matched to a gene. The CDR3 sequence is CASSLDRVSLPEAFF. In DNA, the CDR3 is TGTGCCAGCAGTCTAGACAGGGTGTCTTTACCCGAAGCTTTCTTT. Combining the CDR3 with reference TRBV28 and TRBJ1-1 gives the whole variable domain DVKVTQSSRYLVKRTGEKVFLECVQDMDHENMFWYRQDPGLGLRLIYFSYDVKMKEKGDIPEGYSVSREKKERFSLILESASTNQTSMYLCASSLDRVSLPEAFFGQGTRLTVV.

The rearrangement links TRBV27 to TRBJ2-1; 9 bases are a match to TRBD2. V lost 7 bases, J lost 3 bases, and 10 bases stayed unmatched. Germline V lookup: CDR1 MNHEY, CDR2 SMNVEV (reference sequence). There are 16 residues in the CDR3. The CDR3 here is CASTTPGLAVYNEQFF. Here the CDR3 DNA reads TGTGCCAGCACTACACCGGGACTAGCTGTCTACAATGAGCAGTTCTTC.

This chain links TRBV16 with TRBJ1-5; D may be TRBD1 (5 bases). This CDR3 is 14 amino acids long. Looked up from germline, CDR1 is KGHSY and CDR2 is FQNENV. V was pared by 0 bases and J by 5 bases, with 8 bases between. The CDR3 DNA is TGTGCCAGCAGCCAATCGGGGGGTGATCAGCCCCAGCATTTT. This codes for CASSQSGGDQPQHF. Full variable domain (missing parts from reference TRBV16 and TRBJ1-5): GEEVAQTPKHLVRGEGQKAKLYCAPIKGHSYVFWYQQVLKNEFKFLISFQNENVFDETGMPKERFSAKCLPNSPCSLEIQATKLEDSAVYFCASSQSGGDQPQHFGDGTRLSIL.

CDR3 loop: CASSLGALTDTQYF. In nucleotides, the CDR3 is TGTGCCAGCAGCTTGGGAGCCCTCACAGATACGCAGTATTTT. The gene calls are TRBV5-5 and TRBJ2-3, with D unclear. The V and J ends lost 0 bases and 2 bases respectively, with 7 bases between them. The CDR3 length is 14 residues. From germline, CDR1 is SGHKS and CDR2 YYEKEE (reference sequence).

The chain is built from TRBV28 and TRBJ2-7; 10 bases match TRBD1. This CDR3 region has 14 residues. V dropped 6 bases and J dropped 6; count of bases not matched to a gene: 8. In germline, CDR1 is MDHEN, CDR2 SYDVKM. In DNA, the CDR3 is TGTGCCAGCAGATACGGGACAGGGGTAAGCGAGCAGTACTTC. Its translation: CASRYGTGVSEQYF.

This clone was detected only once. The rearrangement joins TRBV9 to TRBJ1-6; the match to TRBD1 covers 8 bases. J was trimmed by 7 bases and V by 1 base; bases with no gene match: 1. The CDR3 sequence is 14 residues long. CDR1 is SGDLS, CDR2 YYNGEE, per germline. This chain's CDR3 is CASSVQGANSPLHF. The DNA of the CDR3 is TGTGCCAGCAGCGTACAGGGGGCAAATTCACCCCTCCACTTT. Full variable domain (missing parts from reference TRBV9 and TRBJ1-6): DSGVTQTPKHLITATGQRVTLRCSPRSGDLSVYWYQQSLDQGLQFLIQYYNGEERAKGNILERFSAQQFPDLHSELNLSSLELGDSALYFCASSVQGANSPLHFGNGTRLTVT.

This chain joins TRBV7-2 and TRBJ2-3, with D possibly being TRBD2 (5 bases). Germline CDR1 is SGHTA and CDR2 is FQGNSA. The CDR3 is 16 amino acids. V shed 5 bases and J shed 0 bases, with 15 bases lying between them. In nucleotides, the CDR3 is TGTGCCAGCAGCCCACCACGCGGCGGGAGCACAGATACGCAGTATTTT. This codes for CASSPPRGGSTDTQYF.

The chain combines TRBV18 with TRBJ2-5; a possible D gene is TRBD1 (5 bases). The J call may be incorrect, as the DNA end agrees better with TRBJ2-7. The germline V gene has CDR1 KGHSH and CDR2 LQKENI. CDR3 length: 13 residues. The CDR3 DNA follows: TGTGCCAGCTCATCTGGACAAACCTACGAGCAGTACTTC. This gives the protein CASSSGQTYEQYF.

The chain links TRBV5-1 to TRBJ1-2, with D possibly matching TRBD1 (5 bases). CDR3 length: 13 residues. V gave up 4 bases and J gave up 6 bases, with 13 bases separating them. Germline V gene data show CDR1 as SGHRS and CDR2 as YFSETQ. The CDR3 sequence is CASSPTGGDGYTF. The CDR3 nucleotides read TGCGCCAGCAGCCCCACGGGGGGGGATGGCTACACCTTC.

This sequence joins TRBV7-3 and TRBJ2-2; weak D call: TRBD2 (6 bases). V lost 4 bases to trimming and J lost 5 bases, with 11 bases between them. CDR1 and CDR2 from the germline V gene are SGHTA and FQGTGA. The CDR3 length is 14 residues. CDR3 DNA sequence: TGTGCCAGCAGCTCGGGACTCCTGACCGGGGAGCTGTTTTTT. This sequence encodes CASSSGLLTGELFF.

The chain links TRBV19 to TRBJ2-1; 9 bases map to TRBD1. Germline V CDR1 and CDR2: LNHDA, SQIVND (reference sequence). Trimming cost V 5 bases and J 1 base; bases outside gene matches: 3. This CDR3 has 15 residues. This CDR3 is CASSEQGASYNEQFF. The CDR3 coding sequence is TGTGCCAGTAGTGAACAGGGGGCTTCCTACAATGAGCAGTTCTTC. Full variable domain (outside the CDR3, taken from reference TRBV19 and TRBJ2-1): DGGITQSPKYLFRKEGQNVTLSCEQNLNHDAMYWYRQDPGQGLRLIYYSQIVNDFQKGDIAEGYSVSREKKESFPLTVTSAQKNPTAFYLCASSEQGASYNEQFFGPGTRLTVL.

The chain recombines TRBV27 with TRBJ1-2, with D uncertain. Trimming removed 6 bases at V and 2 bases at J, with 13 bases between. The CDR3 spans 14 residues. CDR1 is MNHEY and CDR2 is SMNVEV in the germline V gene (reference sequence). The CDR3 sequence is CASSRLTANYGYTF. The CDR3, as DNA: TGTGCCAGCAGCCGACTAACAGCCAACTATGGCTACACCTTC.

The chain has TRBV6-1 and TRBJ2-3; TRBD1 agrees at 9 bases. The CDR3 has 20 residues. V was clipped by 2 bases and J by 1 base; unmatched bases: 16. CDR1 and CDR2 from the germline V gene are MNHNS and SASEGT. Here the CDR3 reads CASSENLGTGRFGGTDTQYF. In DNA form, the CDR3 reads TGTGCCAGCAGTGAAAATTTGGGGACAGGGAGGTTTGGGGGCACAGATACGCAGTATTTT.